The 4 T cell receptor beta chains given below trace back to one sample, sequenced in a study of T cell responses to AZD1222 COVID-19 vaccine. Only in-frame clones appear in the TCRdb table, and some are missing; sequencing was by immunoSEQ multiplex PCR. The sample holds more than 110,000 clones; around 93% are singletons and the top ten take around 3.5%. Sequencing used peripheral blood, obtained 28 days after the second AZD1222 dose. The receptors originated from an adult who received the AZD1222 COVID-19 vaccine.

The J gene is TRBJ2-3, the V gene TRBV23-1, with D possibly TRBD2 on 5 matching bases. TRBV23-1 is flagged as an ORF with uncertain function. The CDR3 loop spans 14 amino acids. V was clipped by 0 bases and J by 4 bases, with 8 bases between them. In DNA, the CDR3 is TGCGCCAGCAGTCAATCGAGGGAGCCAGATACGCAGTATTTT. Its translation: CASSQSREPDTQYF.

V is TRBV18 and J is TRBJ2-5; D is unresolved. From germline, CDR1 is KGHSH and CDR2 LQKENI. CDR3 length: 13 amino acids. V was cut by 3 bases and J by 2 bases, with 7 bases left in between. This CDR3 is CASSPRRQETQYF. CDR3 bases: TGTGCCAGCTCACCCAGGCGACAAGAGACCCAGTACTTC.

This sequence joins TRBV28 and TRBJ1-1, with D tentatively TRBD1 (5 bases). Germline CDR1 is MDHEN and CDR2 is SYDVKM. Trimming cost V 5 bases and J 4 bases, with 11 bases left between them. This CDR3 comprises 13 residues. CDR3 residues: CASSQGGSTEAFF. The CDR3 DNA reads as TGTGCCAGCAGTCAGGGTGGGAGCACTGAAGCTTTCTTT.

V gene TRBV10-3 combines with J gene TRBJ2-7, with 9 bases fitting TRBD1. The trim removed 2 bases at V and 3 bases at J, leaving 8 bases unmatched. Germline-derived CDR1 and CDR2 are ENHRY and SYGVKD. This CDR3 is built from 16 residues. The CDR3 is CAISEGGQGFHYEQYF. CDR3 DNA sequence: TGTGCCATCAGTGAGGGAGGACAGGGGTTCCACTACGAGCAGTACTTC.